This section outlines one T cell receptor (beta chain) sequence together with its context. TCRdb itself ran the PCR reads through MiXCR, one entry per CDR3 protein. Of about 630,000 distinct CDR3 sequences listed, over 25% are singletons. The V end was cut by 0 bases, the J end by 8 bases, with 22 bases between. Germline CDR1 is MNHEY and CDR2 is SVGAGI. The CDR3 covers 17 residues. The sample originates from a study of molecular identifiers for immune sequencing clone quantification. The chain recombines TRBV6-5 with TRBJ1-1; D is unclear. Source material: naive CD8+ T cells from blood, with Jurkat cell RNA spiked in. Documented subset: FACS-sorted CD8+CD4-CCR7+CD45RA+ naive T cells. The TCR comes from a human donor in good health. Some libraries in this study had Jurkat cell RNA spiked in. This CDR3 is CASSYSSLSEPESEAFF. The CDR3 DNA sequence: TGTGCCAGCAGTTACTCGAGTTTGTCGGAGCCCGAATCGGAAGCTTTCTTT.